What follows are 3 T cell receptor beta chains derived from one specimen sequenced in a study of T cell repertoires in cytomegalovirus infection. Their cognate antigens are unknown. Each CDR3 protein is one row after TCRdb ran MiXCR on the reads. Here the sample spans 750,000 to 900,000 distinct CDR3 sequences, 25% to 35% being singletons. Material: cultured CD8+ T cells from PBMCs, obtained from culture after CMV antigen stimulation. All receptors derive from a human donor in good health (CMV status not recorded). Some clones in this sample may be carry-over from other donors' samples.

The V and J genes are TRBV19 and TRBJ2-3; weak D call: TRBD2 (6 bases). CDR1 is LNHDA, CDR2 SQIVND, per germline (reference sequence). Trimming left V 1 base short and J 3 bases short, with 14 bases between. The CDR3 has 16 amino acids. In DNA, the CDR3 is TGTGCCAGTAGTATAGGCGGGACCGCGGGAACAGATACGCAGTATTTT. It yields the protein CASSIGGTAGTDTQYF.

At least ten counts were recorded for this clonotype. The chain couples TRBV7-6 to TRBJ1-2; 7 nucleotides line up with TRBD1. The V gene's germline CDR1 is SGHVS and CDR2 FNYEAQ. This CDR3 region has 13 residues. The V gene end was trimmed by 5 bases and the J gene end by 2 bases; junction bases not matched to a gene: 2. DNA of the CDR3: TGTGCCAGCAGCCAGGGACAGAACTATGGCTACACCTTC. It translates to CASSQGQNYGYTF.

This clonotype was counted only a few times. The chain employs TRBV7-8 and TRBJ2-2; possibly TRBD1 or TRBD2 for D (5 bases each). Germline assignment: CDR1 SGHVS and CDR2 FQNEAQ. V was shortened by 2 bases and J by 5 bases, with 18 bases between the two germline ends. The CDR3 consists of 17 residues. CDR3 in DNA: TGTGCCAGCAGCTTATTCTTGTTGGGACGGCAAACCGGGGAGCTGTTTTTT. Translating gives CASSLFLLGRQTGELFF.